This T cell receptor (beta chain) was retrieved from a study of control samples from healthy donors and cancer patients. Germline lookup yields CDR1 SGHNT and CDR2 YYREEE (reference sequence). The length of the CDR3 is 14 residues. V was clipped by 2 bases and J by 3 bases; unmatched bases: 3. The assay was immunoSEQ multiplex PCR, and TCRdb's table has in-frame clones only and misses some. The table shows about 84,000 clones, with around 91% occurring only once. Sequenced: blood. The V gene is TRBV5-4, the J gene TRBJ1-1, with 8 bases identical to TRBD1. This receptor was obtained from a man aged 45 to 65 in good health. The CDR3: CASSFPGQDTEAFF. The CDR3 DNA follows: TGTGCCAGCAGCTTTCCGGGACAGGACACTGAAGCTTTCTTT.